This T cell receptor beta chain originates from a study of control samples from healthy donors and cancer patients. The CDR3 is 13 amino acids. TCRdb's copy holds only in-frame clones and misses some; the assay was immunoSEQ multiplex PCR. This sample has some 120,000 clones, with under 95% found just once. Material for sequencing was blood. The chain recombines TRBV21-1 with TRBJ1-6. TRBV21-1 is labeled a pseudogene. This TCR was sampled from a man between 18 and 35 years old in good health. The CDR3 sequence is CASSKAGNSPLHF. In DNA, the CDR3 is TGTGCCAGCAGCAAAGCGGGGAATTCACCCCTCCACTTT.